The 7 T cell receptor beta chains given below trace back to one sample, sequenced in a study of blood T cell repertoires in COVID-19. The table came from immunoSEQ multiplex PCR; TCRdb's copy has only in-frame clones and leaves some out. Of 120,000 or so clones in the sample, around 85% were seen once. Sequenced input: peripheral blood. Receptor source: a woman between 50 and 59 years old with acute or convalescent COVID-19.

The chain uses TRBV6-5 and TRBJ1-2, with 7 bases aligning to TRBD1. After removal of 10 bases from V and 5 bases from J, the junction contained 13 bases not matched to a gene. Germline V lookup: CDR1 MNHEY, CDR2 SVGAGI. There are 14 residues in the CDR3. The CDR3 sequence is CATVSGQRRYGYTF. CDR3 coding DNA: TGTGCCACCGTATCGGGACAGCGGCGTTATGGCTACACCTTC.

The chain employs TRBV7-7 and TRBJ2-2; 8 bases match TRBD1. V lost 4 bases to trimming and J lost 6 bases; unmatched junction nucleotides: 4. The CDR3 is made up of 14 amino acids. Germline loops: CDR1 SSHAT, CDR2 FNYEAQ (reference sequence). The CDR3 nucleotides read TGTGCCAGCAGCTCGGACAGGGCAGCCGGGGAGCTGTTTTTT. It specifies CASSSDRAAGELFF.

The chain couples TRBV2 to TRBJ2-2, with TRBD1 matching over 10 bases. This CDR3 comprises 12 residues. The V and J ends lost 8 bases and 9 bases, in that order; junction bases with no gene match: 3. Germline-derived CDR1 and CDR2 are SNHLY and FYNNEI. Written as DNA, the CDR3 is TGTGCCAGCGGACAGGGGGTTAGGGAGCTGTTTTTT. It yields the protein CASGQGVRELFF.

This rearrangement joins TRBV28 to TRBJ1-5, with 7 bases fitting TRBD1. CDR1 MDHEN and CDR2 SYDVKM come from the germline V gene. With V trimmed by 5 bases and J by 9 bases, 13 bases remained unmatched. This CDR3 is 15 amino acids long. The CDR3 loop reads CASSETGALGPPQHF. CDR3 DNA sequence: TGTGCCAGCAGTGAAACAGGGGCCCTAGGACCGCCCCAGCATTTT.

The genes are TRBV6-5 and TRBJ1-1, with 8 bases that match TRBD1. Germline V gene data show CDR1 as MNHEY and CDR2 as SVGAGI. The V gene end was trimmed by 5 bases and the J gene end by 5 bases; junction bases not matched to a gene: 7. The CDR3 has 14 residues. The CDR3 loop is CASSRTGSLTEAFF. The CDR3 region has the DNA TGTGCCAGCAGTCGGACAGGGTCATTGACTGAAGCTTTCTTT.

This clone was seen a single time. This chain's CDR3 is CASSLEQNTEAFF. CDR3 sequence (DNA): TGTGCCAGCAGCTTGGAACAGAACACTGAAGCTTTCTTT. The chain employs TRBV5-4 and TRBJ1-1; D unresolved. CDR1 is SGHNT and CDR2 is YYREEE in the germline V gene (reference sequence). V lost 0 bases and J lost 1, with 4 bases in between. CDR3 size: 13 residues.

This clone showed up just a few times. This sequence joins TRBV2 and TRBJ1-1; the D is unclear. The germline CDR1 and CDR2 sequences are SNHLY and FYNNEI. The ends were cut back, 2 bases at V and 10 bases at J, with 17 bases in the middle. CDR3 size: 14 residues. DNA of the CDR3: TGTGCCAGCAGTGAACCCTACGCCCGAACGGGAGCTTTCTTT. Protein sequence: CASSEPYARTGAFF.